A single sample gave rise to the 10 T cell receptor beta chains below, sequenced in a study of identical twins. From the 5' RACE reads, TCRdb called clonotypes with MiXCR, one entry per CDR3 protein. The sample yields around 530,000 distinct CDR3 sequences, about 15% seen once. Another study also made use of these data, one on yellow fever vaccine responses in identical twins.

The specimen sequenced was CD4+ T cells sorted from blood. These receptors all stem from a woman between 18 and 29 years old in good health.

This chain links TRBV7-2 with TRBJ1-1; TRBD1 agrees at 8 bases. The length of the CDR3 is 15 residues. Germline V gives CDR1 SGHTA, CDR2 FQGNSA. V lost 2 bases and J lost 1; bases outside the gene matches: 3. CDR3 protein: CASSLYGQGNTEAFF. The CDR3 coding sequence is TGTGCCAGCAGCTTATATGGACAGGGGAACACTGAAGCTTTCTTT.

V and J are TRBV6-1 and TRBJ2-7, with D perhaps matching TRBD1 (6 bases). The CDR3 runs 14 residues. The germline V gene encodes CDR1 MNHNS and CDR2 SASEGT. Trimming shortened V by 6 bases and J by 3 bases, and 15 bases separated the two germline ends. The CDR3 loop is CASSRGTPNYEQYF. The CDR3 region has the DNA TGTGCCAGCAGCAGAGGGACACCGAACTACGAGCAGTACTTC.

The chain employs TRBV27 and TRBJ2-1; 7 bases align to TRBD2. With 8 bases clipped from V and 2 bases from J, the junction kept 6 bases outside the gene matches. The germline gives CDR1 MNHEY, CDR2 SMNVEV (reference sequence). This CDR3 is built from 14 residues. The CDR3 protein is CASAVLAAYNEQFF. CDR3 nucleotide sequence: TGTGCCAGCGCTGTCCTAGCGGCCTACAATGAGCAGTTCTTC.

This clonotype was observed a few times. The chain joins TRBV5-1 to TRBJ2-7; D may be TRBD1 or TRBD2 (5 bases each). Germline V gene data show CDR1 as SGHRS and CDR2 as YFSETQ. The V end was cut by 3 bases, the J end by 2 bases, with 21 bases between. The CDR3 sequence is 17 residues long. The CDR3 bases are TGCGCCAGCAGCTACGGGAACCGGGGCTCCTTAACCTACGAGCAGTACTTC. Residues: CASSYGNRGSLTYEQYF.

Only a few counts were recorded for this clonotype. The chain couples TRBV12-3 or TRBV12-4 to TRBJ2-7; 12 nucleotides agree with TRBD2. The CDR3 has 15 residues. The ends lost 5 bases at V and 7 bases at J; junction bases unmatched: 9. In nucleotides, the CDR3 is TGTGCCAGCAGTCCTAGCGGGAGGGTACCAGGAGAGCAGTACTTC. Protein: CASSPSGRVPGEQYF.

This sequence joins TRBV29-1 and TRBJ2-1; unclear D gene. Germline loops: CDR1 SQVTM, CDR2 ANQGSEA. V lost 4 bases and J 8 bases, leaving 21 bases between the germline ends. The CDR3 is 15 amino acids. For the CDR3, the DNA is TGCAGCGTTGTAACGTTCGCCCAGGCTAGGTATGAGCAGTTCTTC. Residues: CSVVTFAQARYEQFF.

The chain employs TRBV29-1 and TRBJ2-5; TRBD2 matches at 7 bases. This CDR3 has 15 residues. The trim removed 5 bases at V and 7 bases at J, leaving 16 bases unmatched. Germline V gene lookup returns CDR1 SQVTM and CDR2 ANQGSEA. CDR3 in DNA: TGCAGCGTTTTCCCTAGCGGCGATCACCTGAGGACCCAGTACTTC. This translates into CSVFPSGDHLRTQYF. The full variable domain, in which reference TRBV29-1 and TRBJ2-5 provide the parts outside the CDR3, is SAVISQKPSRDICQRGTSLTIQCQVDSQVTMMFWYRQQPGQSLTLIATANQGSEATYESGFVIDKFPISRPNLTFSTLTVSNMSPEDSSIYLCSVFPSGDHLRTQYFGPGTRLLVL.

There are many counts of this clonotype. The CDR3 DNA follows: TGTGCCAGCAGCTTACACATTACAGGGACTGAAGCTTTCTTT. Translated: CASSLHITGTEAFF. The J gene is TRBJ1-1, the V gene TRBV7-8; D perhaps matches TRBD1 (6 bases). Germline V CDR1 and CDR2: SGHVS, FQNEAQ. Trimming removed 2 bases at V and 5 bases at J, with 12 bases between. The CDR3 consists of 14 residues.

This clonotype was observed many times. The chain recombines TRBV12-3 or TRBV12-4 with TRBJ2-7, with a weak D call TRBD1 (5 bases). V lost 8 bases and J 6 bases, leaving 17 bases between the germline ends. The CDR3 consists of 13 residues. The CDR3 region is CASRPGITGEQYF. The CDR3 nucleotides are TGTGCCAGCCGCCCAGGGATCACGGGCGAGCAGTACTTC.

For the CDR3, the DNA is TGTGCCAGCAGCTTTTGGGTCACCGGGGAGCTGTTTTTT. Amino acid sequence: CASSFWVTGELFF. V gene TRBV5-5 combines with J gene TRBJ2-2; D remains unclear. This CDR3 is built from 13 residues. V was shortened by 2 bases and J by 4 bases, with 6 bases between the two germline ends. Germline assignment: CDR1 SGHKS and CDR2 YYEKEE (reference sequence).